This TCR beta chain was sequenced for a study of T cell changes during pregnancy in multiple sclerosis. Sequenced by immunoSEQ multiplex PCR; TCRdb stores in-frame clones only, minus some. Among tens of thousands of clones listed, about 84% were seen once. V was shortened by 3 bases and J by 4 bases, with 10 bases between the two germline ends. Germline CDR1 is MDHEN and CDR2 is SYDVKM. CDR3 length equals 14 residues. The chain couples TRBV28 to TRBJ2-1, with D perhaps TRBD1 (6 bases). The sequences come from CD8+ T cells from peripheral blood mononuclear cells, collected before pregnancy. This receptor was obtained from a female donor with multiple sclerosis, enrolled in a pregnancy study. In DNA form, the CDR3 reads TGTGCCAGCAGTTTTCCCGGACAGTACAATGAGCAGTTCTTC. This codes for CASSFPGQYNEQFF.